The 23 T cell receptor beta chains listed next were all sequenced from one sample in a study of T cell responses to AZD1222 COVID-19 vaccine (dated by TCRdb to 2020 to 2022). The sample's time point, from its label and the paper: baseline before first vaccination. Library generation was performed with the immunoSEQ multiplex PCR assay. In its TCRdb copy, this immuneACCESS table keeps in-frame sequences only and misses some clones. Where compared with another copy, unresolved V genes explain less than half of these, and the others have no known cause. The sample data list about 150,000 clones, and more than 90% of these were observed just once. The ten top clones hold around 1.7% of the sample. The sample was peripheral blood, taken on day 0 of AZD1222 vaccination. All receptors come from an adult in good health.

The chain employs TRBV6-6 and TRBJ1-2, with D perhaps TRBD1 (6 bases). Trimming removed 8 bases from V and 3 bases from J, with 19 bases in between. The germline V gene has CDR1 MNHNY and CDR2 SVGAGI (reference sequence). This CDR3 has 15 amino acids. This CDR3 is CASVPGGGADYGYTF. CDR3 bases: TGTGCCAGCGTCCCCGGAGGGGGGGCGGACTATGGCTACACCTTC.

V and J are TRBV20-1 and TRBJ2-1; D uncertain. Trimming took 5 bases from V and 5 from J, leaving 4 bases between them. The CDR3 covers 10 residues. Germline lookup yields CDR1 DFQATT and CDR2 SNEGSKA (reference sequence). CDR3 region: CSAGHNEQFF. The CDR3 coding sequence is TGCAGTGCTGGTCACAATGAGCAGTTCTTC.

The rearrangement uses TRBV2 and TRBJ2-7; D is possibly TRBD2 (5 bases). Trimming shortened V by 1 base and J by 1 base, and 8 bases separated the two germline ends. Germline V gene sequence: CDR1 SNHLY, CDR2 FYNNEI. There are 14 residues in the CDR3. CDR3 sequence reads: CASSEGTLSYEQYF. CDR3 DNA sequence: TGTGCCAGCAGTGAAGGGACTTTATCCTACGAGCAGTACTTC.

V is TRBV12-5 and J is TRBJ2-7; D remains ambiguous. The V end lost 4 bases, the J end lost 4 bases, and 11 bases lay between the germline ends. Germline V gene lookup returns CDR1 LGHNT and CDR2 FRNRAP. CDR3 size: 13 residues. DNA for the CDR3: TGTGCTAGTGGTTCTTCCCCTCGGTACGAGCAGTACTTC. This codes for CASGSSPRYEQYF.

In this sample, this clone turned up once. This sequence joins TRBV15 and TRBJ1-5; no clear D. The CDR3 is made up of 12 amino acids. Germline V gene sequence: CDR1 LNHNV, CDR2 YYDKDF (reference sequence). V was pared by 6 bases and J by 7 bases, with 10 bases between. This CDR3 is CATSFLGQPQHF. The CDR3 DNA sequence: TGTGCCACCAGTTTCCTAGGACAGCCCCAGCATTTT.

The table lists this clone with a few counts. The J gene is TRBJ1-2, the V gene TRBV5-4; D may be TRBD1 (5 bases). This CDR3 is built from 14 residues. The V gene lost 3 bases and the J gene lost 7 bases, with 16 bases spanning the gap. Germline CDR1 is SGHNT and CDR2 is YYREEE (reference sequence). The CDR3 DNA sequence: TGTGCCAGCAGCTCGGGACGCGTCGTTGGTGGCTACACCTTC. It is translated as CASSSGRVVGGYTF.

About this clone: One end of the junction fails to match germline, which may point to a read error. The chain links TRBV2 to TRBJ1-1; TRBD1 aligns across 9 bases. Germline CDR1 SNHLY, CDR2 FYNNEI. The CDR3 covers 14 residues. The CDR3 loop reads CASRRGQGNTEAFF. Written as DNA, the CDR3 is TGTGCAAGCAGACGGGGACAGGGTAACACTGAAGCTTTCTTT.

The gene calls are TRBV6-5 and TRBJ2-1; the match to TRBD1 covers 7 bases. The CDR3 spans 14 residues. With V trimmed by 10 bases and J by 1 base, 7 bases remained unmatched. The germline V gene encodes CDR1 MNHEY and CDR2 SVGAGI. The CDR3, as DNA: TGTGCCATCCAAGACAGGGTTTCCTACAATGAGCAGTTCTTC. Its translation is CAIQDRVSYNEQFF.

The CDR3 region is CASRNPGPRGTEAFF. CDR3 in DNA: TGTGCCAGCAGGAACCCCGGGCCTCGAGGGACTGAAGCTTTCTTT. The chain has TRBV7-3 and TRBJ1-1, with D uncertain. CDR1 and CDR2 (germline): SGHTA, FQGTGA. This CDR3 spans 15 amino acids. Trimming left V 6 bases short and J 5 bases short, with 19 bases between.

The chain employs TRBV12-3 or TRBV12-4 and TRBJ1-1, with unresolved D. Trimming took off 6 bases at V and 0 bases at J, with 8 bases between the two ends. The CDR3 contains 13 residues. The CDR3 reads CASSLTVNTEAFF. Written as DNA, the CDR3 is TGTGCCAGCAGCCTAACAGTGAACACTGAAGCTTTCTTT.

The J gene is TRBJ2-2, the V gene TRBV10-1, with 7 positions matching TRBD1. V dropped 3 bases and J dropped 0; count of bases not matched to a gene: 10. Per germline, CDR1 WNHNN and CDR2 SYGVQD (reference sequence). The CDR3 totals 18 residues. In nucleotides, the CDR3 is TGCGCCAGCAGTGACTCCAGGACAGGACCTACGAACACCGGGGAGCTGTTTTTT. Its translation: CASSDSRTGPTNTGELFF.

V usage is TRBV12-3 or TRBV12-4 and J usage is TRBJ1-2, with 10 nucleotides matching TRBD1. This CDR3 is built from 13 residues. The ends lost 4 bases at V and 6 bases at J; junction bases unmatched: 2. DNA of the CDR3: TGTGCCAGCAGTTCGGACAGGGGGAATGGCTACACCTTC. This encodes CASSSDRGNGYTF.

This sequence joins TRBV6-6 and TRBJ1-4, with 8 bases fitting TRBD1. The CDR3 extends over 13 amino acids. The germline V gene has CDR1 MNHNY and CDR2 SVGAGI (reference sequence). The V gene end was trimmed by 5 bases and the J gene end by 7 bases; junction bases not matched to a gene: 3. As DNA, the CDR3 is TGTGCCAGCAGTCCCGACAGGGGTGAAAAACTGTTTTTT. Translated, it gives CASSPDRGEKLFF.

This clone was counted a few times. The chain joins TRBV27 to TRBJ2-2; 8 bases line up with TRBD2. The CDR3 is made up of 17 amino acids. Germline values: CDR1 MNHEY, CDR2 SMNVEV (reference sequence). With 7 bases clipped from V and 1 base from J, the junction kept 11 bases outside the gene matches. CDR3 in amino acids: CASTPAGGKENTGELFF. The CDR3 region has the DNA TGTGCCAGCACCCCGGCGGGGGGTAAAGAGAACACCGGGGAGCTGTTTTTT.

The chain links TRBV4-1 to TRBJ1-3; D may be TRBD1 (5 bases). The CDR3 contains 17 residues. Trimming stripped 3 bases from V and 5 bases from J, with 20 bases between. Germline CDR1 and CDR2: MGHRA and YSYEKL. For the CDR3, the DNA is TGCGCCAGCAGCCAGGTCCAGGGCCTAACACCCCGAAACACCATATATTTT. It encodes CASSQVQGLTPRNTIYF.

CDR3 sequence: CASQDAGGRQPQHF. The DNA of the CDR3 is TGTGCCAGCCAGGATGCAGGGGGCAGGCAGCCCCAGCATTTT. The rearrangement links TRBV2 to TRBJ1-5, with 8 positions matching TRBD1. Germline V gene lookup returns CDR1 SNHLY and CDR2 FYNNEI. V trimming: 8 bases; J trimming: 7 bases; junction bases outside the gene matches: 10. CDR3 length equals 14 residues.

V and J are TRBV5-1 and TRBJ2-5; 10 bases are shared with TRBD1. The ends lost 2 bases at V and 3 bases at J; junction bases unmatched: 4. This CDR3 comprises 15 residues. Germline V gene sequence: CDR1 SGHRS, CDR2 YFSETQ. CDR3 nucleotide sequence: TGCGCCAGCAGCTTCGGGGACAGGGGAGAAGAGACCCAGTACTTC. Its translation: CASSFGDRGEETQYF.

This chain joins TRBV6-5 and TRBJ2-7, with a possible D match to TRBD1 (5 bases). This CDR3 comprises 15 residues. Germline assignment: CDR1 MNHEY and CDR2 SVGAGI. V was shortened by 6 bases and J by 0 bases, with 15 bases between the two germline ends. The CDR3 spells CASSSTDTFSYEQYF. The DNA for the CDR3 is TGTGCCAGCAGCTCAACGGACACCTTCTCCTACGAGCAGTACTTC.

The chain combines TRBV5-6 with TRBJ2-7; the D call may be TRBD1 or TRBD2 (5 bases each). Germline V gene sequence: CDR1 SGHDT, CDR2 YYEEEE. Trimming pared 6 bases from V and 4 bases from J, leaving 23 bases between. The CDR3 has 16 amino acids. The CDR3 spells CASNNLRDVRMYEQYF. Written as DNA, the CDR3 is TGTGCCAGCAACAACCTCCGGGACGTACGAATGTACGAGCAGTACTTC. Filled out from reference TRBV5-6 and TRBJ2-7, the complete variable domain reads DAGVTQSPTHLIKTRGQQVTLRCSPKSGHDTVSWYQQALGQGPQFIFQYYEEEERQRGNFPDRFSGHQFPNYSSELNVNALLLGDSALYLCASNNLRDVRMYEQYFGPGTRLTVT.

V is TRBV27 and J is TRBJ1-2; D is unresolved. The CDR3 is 14 amino acids. Germline CDR1 and CDR2: MNHEY and SMNVEV (reference sequence). V was clipped by 5 bases and J by 4 bases, with 14 bases between them. The CDR3 region has the DNA TGTGCCAGCAGTCTCCGGTTGGATGCCTATGGCTACACCTTC. This translates into CASSLRLDAYGYTF.

This chain joins TRBV19 and TRBJ1-3; D gene ambiguous. The CDR3 spans 17 residues. Per the germline V gene, CDR1 is LNHDA and CDR2 is SQIVND (reference sequence). V was cut by 0 bases and J by 0 bases, with 12 bases left in between. Here the CDR3 reads CASSIDLGRRSGNTIYF. CDR3 bases: TGTGCCAGTAGTATAGATCTCGGGCGCCGCTCTGGAAACACCATATATTTT.

This clone was counted once. J is TRBJ2-7 and V is TRBV10-2; 11 bases map to TRBD2. With V trimmed by 1 base and J by 7 bases, 3 bases remained unmatched. This CDR3 contains 14 residues. The germline V gene has CDR1 WSHSY and CDR2 SAAADI. In nucleotides, the CDR3 is TGCGCCAGCAGTGAGTTAGCGGGGGGGGGAGAGCAGTACTTC. Translated: CASSELAGGGEQYF.

V gene TRBV15 combines with J gene TRBJ1-5; 10 nucleotides align to TRBD1. The germline V gene encodes CDR1 LNHNV and CDR2 YYDKDF (reference sequence). The CDR3 runs 15 residues. V was clipped by 6 bases and J by 6 bases; unmatched bases: 8. The CDR3 DNA sequence: TGTGCCACCAGGGGAGACAGGGGGCTTAGTCAGCCCCAGCATTTT. It codes for CATRGDRGLSQPQHF.